This T cell receptor beta chain originates from a study of type 1 regulatory T cells. Using its own MiXCR run on the reads, TCRdb lists one record per CDR3 protein. Of approximately 77,000 distinct CDR3 sequences listed, less than 25% are singletons. About this clonotype: Its antigen is as yet unknown.

Trimming shortened V by 3 bases and J by 4 bases, and 7 bases separated the two germline ends. Per the germline V gene, CDR1 is SQVTM and CDR2 is ANQGSEA. The CDR3 covers 12 residues. Study-wide results and limits: Type 1 regulatory T cells had a more restricted TCR repertoire than non-type 1 regulatory T cells.

The chain links TRBV29-1 to TRBJ2-1, with unresolved D. The sequencing input was cultured type 1 regulatory T (Tr1) cells, either the whole culture or a sorted fraction (not recorded which). This TCR was sampled from a human donor in good health. In nucleotides, the CDR3 is TGCAGCGTTGATCGTCTATACAATGAGCAGTTCTTC. Translated, it gives CSVDRLYNEQFF.